This T cell receptor (beta chain) was obtained from a study of CD8 T cells in Susac syndrome (dated by TCRdb to between 2018 and 2020). About the study as a whole: Repertoire sequencing was used to test whether CD8+ T cell activation and differentiation in Susac syndrome was antigen driven. Clonality of the CD8+ T cell repertoire was compared between over 10 healthy donors, roughly 14 Susac syndrome patients and some 15 multiple sclerosis patients.

On this clonotype itself: Its antigen is not yet known. Per-base quality was not reported, and no clone a single base away is much larger than it.

Overall study outcomes, separate from this receptor: The number of individuals in the TCR sequencing and HLA analysis was recognized as being relatively small.

V is pared back by 7 bases and J by 6 bases, with 9 bases lying between the germline termini. The CDR3, from cysteine to phenylalanine, totals 11 residues. Just CDR3 DNA is preserved here, 33 bases in frame from base 1. Looking up the germline V gene (reference sequence) yields CDR1 MNHEY and CDR2 SMNVEV. RNA was extracted using the RNeasy kit, and about 0.45 to 1 ug of the RNA was reverse transcribed with random hexamers. TCR beta CDR3 regions were amplified with the immunoSEQ multiplex PCR assay covering 54 Vbeta and 13 Jbeta segments. Bias from PCR amplification was corrected by using a synthetic template baseline for primer optimization and for computational correction. Under the source paper's analysis protocol: Reads were assigned to V, D and J genes according to IMGT and analyzed in immunoSEQ Analyzer, with only productive sequences retained. To calculate clonality, Shannon entropy was normalized by log2 of the number of productive unique sequences and then subtracted from one. Public and private clones were assessed among the 100 most prevalent clones of each patient and control. Susac-specific clones were defined as absent from healthy and MS cohorts, 850 to 1,300 published viral clones and other ImmuneACCESS disease sequences. TCRdb's own reprocessing of the public reads used fastp at Q25 and MiXCR and kept productive beta chains. Identical CDR3 proteins give one entry, which carries the most common genes and DNA. TCRdb, not the authors, supplied the V and J calls. The sample table records more than 200,000 distinct CDR3 sequences; about 90% of these occur just once. Over 0.1% of the sample is in the top ten clones.

Peripheral blood CD8+ and CD4+ T cells from healthy donors, Susac syndrome patients and multiple sclerosis patients were profiled by high-throughput TCR beta sequencing. The multiple sclerosis controls were treatment-naive patients whose relapsing-remitting disease, either stable or active, fulfilled the revised McDonald criteria. Bulk CD8+ and CD4+ T cells were purified by magnetic negative isolation, while CD8+ TEMRA cells were enriched using FACS. Blood was collected in EDTA tubes and processed within 24 hours, with PBMCs isolated through density gradient centrifugation. PBMCs intended for TCR sequencing were cryopreserved in liquid nitrogen and were subsequently thawed in a 37 degrees C water bath. A purity of at least 90% was achieved for sorted or isolated CD4+, CD8+ and CD8+ TEMRA cells.

This receptor was obtained from a human donor with multiple sclerosis. Source material: CD8+ T cells from PBMCs. Recombination linked TRBV27 to TRBJ1-1, with no D gene named confidently. Read as DNA, the sequence is TGTGCCAGCATGGAGGGCGCTGAAGCTTTCTTT. This encodes CASMEGAEAFF.